Shown below are 25 T cell receptor beta chains from a single sample sequenced in a study of blood T cell repertoires in COVID-19. The data were produced by immunoSEQ multiplex PCR, yet TCRdb's version contains in-frame clones alone and is incomplete. The data contain roughly 30,000 clones, just under 95% of them seen just once; the ten biggest clones take up 0.83%. Material for sequencing was peripheral blood. These receptor sequences come from a woman in her 70s with COVID-19, enrolled during active disease.

The chain combines TRBV12-3 or TRBV12-4 with TRBJ2-3, with D unclear. The V end was cut by 4 bases, the J end by 0 bases, with 5 bases between. The CDR3 spans 13 residues. CDR3 in DNA: TGTGCCAGCAGTTACGGGAGCACAGATACGCAGTATTTT. Protein: CASSYGSTDTQYF.

V and J are TRBV7-2 and TRBJ1-1; D is uncertain. Trimming cost V 2 bases and J 5 bases, with 12 bases left between them. CDR1 and CDR2 (germline): SGHTA, FQGNSA. The CDR3 is 14 amino acids. DNA of the CDR3: TGTGCCAGCAGCTTAACAGTGATAGGTACTGAAGCTTTCTTT. Encoded protein: CASSLTVIGTEAFF.

The genes are TRBV28 and TRBJ1-1; 9 bases align to TRBD1. From germline, CDR1 is MDHEN and CDR2 SYDVKM. Trimming at V came to 10 bases and at J to 0 bases, leaving 12 bases not matched to a gene. CDR3 length: 16 amino acids. The CDR3 nucleotides are TGTGCCATCACAACTTTAGGGACAGGGCTGAACACTGAAGCTTTCTTT. Its translation: CAITTLGTGLNTEAFF. Full variable domain (rest looked up from reference TRBV28 and TRBJ1-1): DVKVTQSSRYLVKRTGEKVFLECVQDMDHENMFWYRQDPGLGLRLIYFSYDVKMKEKGDIPEGYSVSREKKERFSLILESASTNQTSMYLCAITTLGTGLNTEAFFGQGTRLTVV.

This chain connects TRBV30 to TRBJ1-3; 10 nucleotides agree with TRBD1. The CDR3 contains 16 residues. V lost 3 bases and J lost 3; bases outside the gene matches: 8. The V gene's germline CDR1 is GTSNPN and CDR2 SVGIG (reference sequence). CDR3 DNA: TGTGCCTGGAGAAAACCGGGACAGGGGTTTGGAAACACCATATATTTT. This encodes CAWRKPGQGFGNTIYF.

This chain connects TRBV6-6 to TRBJ2-7, with D possibly TRBD1 on 6 matching bases. V was pared by 2 bases and J by 3 bases, with 8 bases between. Germline V gene lookup returns CDR1 MNHNY and CDR2 SVGAGI (reference sequence). The CDR3 is made up of 13 amino acids. The DNA for the CDR3 is TGTGCCAGCAGTTACGCGGACAGCTACGAGCAGTACTTC. Its protein product is CASSYADSYEQYF.

The chain joins TRBV6-1 to TRBJ1-6; D is undetermined. Germline CDR1 reads MNHNS; CDR2 reads SASEGT. The V gene lost 1 base and the J gene lost 7 bases, with 11 bases spanning the gap. CDR3 length: 15 residues. As DNA, the CDR3 is TGTGCCAGCAGTGAAGGGAGCGGCAGGAATTCACCCCTCCACTTT. Protein: CASSEGSGRNSPLHF.

V gene TRBV6-2 or TRBV6-3 combines with J gene TRBJ2-5, with 10 bases matching TRBD1. Germline assignment: CDR1 MNHEY and CDR2 SVGEGT. The ends lost 4 bases at V and 4 bases at J; junction bases unmatched: 9. The CDR3 is 16 amino acids. CDR3 residues: CASSLGTGAAVETQYF. DNA of the CDR3: TGTGCCAGCAGTTTGGGGACAGGGGCCGCTGTAGAGACCCAGTACTTC.

This sequence joins TRBV6-5 and TRBJ1-2; 7 bases match TRBD1. Losses at the gene ends were 10 bases for V and 4 bases for J; bases not matched to a gene: 6. The CDR3 is made up of 12 amino acids. CDR1 is MNHEY, CDR2 SVGAGI, per germline. The DNA for the CDR3 is TGTGCCACCATAAGGACAGGCTATGGCTACACCTTC. It yields the protein CATIRTGYGYTF.

The table lists this clone with a count of one. The chain links TRBV29-1 to TRBJ1-1, with 8 bases identical to TRBD1. Per the germline V gene, CDR1 is SQVTM and CDR2 is ANQGSEA. Trimming at V came to 6 bases and at J to 5 bases, leaving 5 bases not matched to a gene. This CDR3 comprises 12 residues. CDR3 sequence reads: CSVDRGGTEAFF. As DNA, the CDR3 is TGCAGCGTCGACAGGGGTGGGACTGAAGCTTTCTTT. Complete variable domain (other parts from reference TRBV29-1 and TRBJ1-1): SAVISQKPSRDICQRGTSLTIQCQVDSQVTMMFWYRQQPGQSLTLIATANQGSEATYESGFVIDKFPISRPNLTFSTLTVSNMSPEDSSIYLCSVDRGGTEAFFGQGTRLTVV.

The V gene is TRBV10-1, the J gene TRBJ2-1; 10 bases are shared with TRBD2. CDR3 length: 15 amino acids. Looked up from germline, CDR1 is WNHNN and CDR2 is SYGVQD (reference sequence). V lost 5 bases to trimming and J lost 4 bases; unmatched junction nucleotides: 5. This CDR3 is CASSLAGGLYNEQFF. CDR3 sequence (DNA): TGCGCCAGCAGTTTAGCGGGAGGCTTGTACAATGAGCAGTTCTTC.

V gene TRBV27 combines with J gene TRBJ1-4; maybe TRBD1 (5 bases). This CDR3 is built from 14 residues. Germline CDR1 MNHEY, CDR2 SMNVEV (reference sequence). Trimming shortened V by 8 bases and J by 0 bases, and 10 bases separated the two germline ends. The CDR3 DNA is TGTGCCAGCGGGGCCCCCGCAACTAATGAAAAACTGTTTTTT. Amino acid sequence: CASGAPATNEKLFF.

The CDR3 reads CASSPTVNQPQHF. The DNA of the CDR3 is TGTGCCAGCAGCCCGACAGTAAATCAGCCCCAGCATTTT. The chain links TRBV11-2 to TRBJ1-5; maybe TRBD1 (5 bases). Germline V lookup: CDR1 SGHAT, CDR2 FQNNGV. This CDR3 comprises 13 residues. V was cut by 5 bases and J by 4 bases, with 9 bases left in between.

The chain employs TRBV19 and TRBJ2-3; 8 bases map to TRBD2. V was clipped by 10 bases and J by 5 bases; unmatched bases: 5. Germline V gene lookup returns CDR1 LNHDA and CDR2 SQIVND (reference sequence). The CDR3 has 12 amino acids. CDR3 nucleotide sequence: TGTGCCACCACCCTAGCGGGAGATACGCAGTATTTT. It translates to CATTLAGDTQYF.

CDR3 sequence: CAISEVDEQYF. The CDR3 nucleotides are TGTGCCATCAGTGAGGTCGACGAGCAGTACTTC. This chain connects TRBV10-3 to TRBJ2-7; D ambiguous. The V gene lost 2 bases and the J gene lost 5 bases, with 4 bases spanning the gap. The CDR3 is made up of 11 amino acids. Looked up from germline, CDR1 is ENHRY and CDR2 is SYGVKD.

This clone has more than one count but fewer than ten. This rearrangement joins TRBV15 to TRBJ2-7; 9 bases agree with TRBD1. The CDR3 consists of 15 residues. Germline CDR1 reads LNHNV; CDR2 reads YYDKDF (reference sequence). With V trimmed by 3 bases and J by 3 bases, 6 bases remained unmatched. CDR3 DNA: TGTGCCACCAGCAGTCCAGACAGGGGGATCTACGAGCAGTACTTC. Amino acids: CATSSPDRGIYEQYF.

The chain couples TRBV29-1 to TRBJ2-7; 9 nucleotides match TRBD1. The J segment lost 7 bases and the V segment lost 6 bases, leaving 13 bases of the junction unmatched. Germline assignment: CDR1 SQVTM and CDR2 ANQGSEA. The CDR3 sequence is 14 residues long. The CDR3 bases are TGCAGCGTGCACTCGGGGACAGGGTTTTTAGAGCAGTACTTC. This gives the protein CSVHSGTGFLEQYF.

CDR3 in DNA: TGTGCCAGCAGCCCAGGGACTAGCGGGAGACTCAATGAGCAGTTCTTC. Protein: CASSPGTSGRLNEQFF. This sequence joins TRBV3-1 (or the pseudogene TRBV3-2) and TRBJ2-1; 14 positions agree with TRBD2. Germline CDR1 is LGHDT and CDR2 is YNNKEL (reference sequence). This CDR3 comprises 16 residues. V was pared by 4 bases and J by 6 bases, with 5 bases of the junction left unmatched.

J is TRBJ1-4 and V is TRBV18, with a tentative D call TRBD1 (5 bases). The V gene's germline CDR1 is KGHSH and CDR2 LQKENI. Trimming left V 6 bases short and J 4 bases short, with 12 bases between. The CDR3 runs to 14 residues. In DNA, the CDR3 is TGTGCCAGCTCGCGGGACCGAGATAATGAAAAACTGTTTTTT. As protein: CASSRDRDNEKLFF.

This chain uses TRBV29-1 with TRBJ2-1; 8 bases fit TRBD2. J gave up 10 bases and V 5 bases, and 7 bases lay outside the gene matches. The germline gives CDR1 SQVTM, CDR2 ANQGSEA. The CDR3 is made up of 12 amino acids. The CDR3 loop reads CSVPGLAKEQFF. The CDR3 DNA reads as TGCAGCGTTCCTGGACTAGCTAAAGAGCAGTTCTTC.

The chain employs TRBV19 and TRBJ1-2; 8 bases match TRBD1. The V gene end was trimmed by 5 bases and the J gene end by 7 bases; junction bases not matched to a gene: 9. The CDR3 has 14 residues. From germline, CDR1 is LNHDA and CDR2 SQIVND (reference sequence). CDR3 sequence: CASSPQTGVAGYTF. The CDR3 nucleotides are TGTGCCAGTAGTCCCCAGACAGGGGTTGCTGGCTACACCTTC.

The chain carries TRBV15 and TRBJ1-4; no clear D gene. Trimming removed 0 bases at V and 8 bases at J, with 10 bases between. From germline, CDR1 is LNHNV and CDR2 YYDKDF (reference sequence). The CDR3 is made up of 14 amino acids. CDR3 nucleotides: TGTGCCACCAGCAGAGACGGAGGACGGGAAAAACTGTTTTTT. As protein: CATSRDGGREKLFF.

The V and J genes are TRBV7-3 and TRBJ2-1; D possibly corresponds to TRBD1 (6 bases). CDR1 and CDR2 from the germline V gene are SGHTA and FQGTGA. The CDR3 is 12 residues long. Trimming pared 5 bases from V and 9 bases from J, leaving 11 bases between. CDR3 loop: CASSPPQGEQFF. The CDR3 DNA reads as TGTGCCAGCAGCCCCCCACAGGGTGAGCAGTTCTTC.

This chain joins TRBV28 and TRBJ2-5, with 7 bases lining up with TRBD2. Trimming at V came to 5 bases and at J to 5 bases, leaving 2 bases not matched to a gene. This CDR3 spans 12 amino acids. Germline CDR1 reads MDHEN; CDR2 reads SYDVKM. The CDR3 DNA follows: TGTGCCAGCAGTGGACTAGTCGAGACCCAGTACTTC. Translated: CASSGLVETQYF. The full variable domain, rest sourced from reference TRBV28 and TRBJ2-5, is DVKVTQSSRYLVKRTGEKVFLECVQDMDHENMFWYRQDPGLGLRLIYFSYDVKMKEKGDIPEGYSVSREKKERFSLILESASTNQTSMYLCASSGLVETQYFGPGTRLLVL.

The rearrangement links TRBV7-4 to TRBJ1-4; 8 bases fit TRBD1. Germline V lookup: CDR1 SGHVT, CDR2 SQSDAQ. Trimming removed 5 bases from V and 4 bases from J; junction bases left unmatched: 6. The CDR3 contains 15 residues. CDR3 DNA: TGTGCCAGCAGCCACACAGGGGGGATTAATGAAAAACTGTTTTTT. Translating it yields CASSHTGGINEKLFF.

The CDR3 loop is CATLPVRYSPLHF. The CDR3 nucleotides read TGTGCCACCTTACCAGTGCGGTATTCACCCCTCCACTTT. The chain carries TRBV11-2 and TRBJ1-6; no clear D. Looked up from germline, CDR1 is SGHAT and CDR2 is FQNNGV. Between the trimmed V and J ends, which lost 10 bases and 8 bases, there was a span of 15 bases. The length of the CDR3 is 13 residues.